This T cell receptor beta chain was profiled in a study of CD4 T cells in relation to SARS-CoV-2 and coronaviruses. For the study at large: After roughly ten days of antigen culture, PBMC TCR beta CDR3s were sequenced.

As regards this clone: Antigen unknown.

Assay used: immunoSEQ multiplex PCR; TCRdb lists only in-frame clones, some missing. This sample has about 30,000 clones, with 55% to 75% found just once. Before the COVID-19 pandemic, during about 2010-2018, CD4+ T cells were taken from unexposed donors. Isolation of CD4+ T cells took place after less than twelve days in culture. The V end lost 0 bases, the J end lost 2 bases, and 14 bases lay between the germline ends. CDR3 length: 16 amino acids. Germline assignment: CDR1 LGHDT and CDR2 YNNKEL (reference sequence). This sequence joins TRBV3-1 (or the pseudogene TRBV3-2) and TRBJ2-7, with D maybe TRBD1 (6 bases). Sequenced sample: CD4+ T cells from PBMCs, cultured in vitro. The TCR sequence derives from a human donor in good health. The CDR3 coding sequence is TGTGCCAGCAGCCAAGATAGTTGGCCAGGGGCCTACGAGCAGTACTTC. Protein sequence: CASSQDSWPGAYEQYF.